The present T cell receptor beta chain was sequenced within a study of blood T cells in healthy people across ages. A J-beta primer mix and a sample-barcoded 5' primer were used in a second PCR of about 7 to 12 cycles. TCRdb re-derived calls from the 5' RACE reads in MiXCR, one entry per CDR3 protein. This table holds 650,000 to 700,000 distinct CDR3 sequences, roughly 32% found once. With regard to this clonotype: As yet, its antigen is unknown.

The ends were cut back, 6 bases at V and 8 bases at J, with 10 bases in the middle. The CDR3 consists of 11 residues. Points from the study as a whole: Naive T cell percentage showed a strong correlation with the diversity of TCR beta.

The sample comprised blood. The J gene is TRBJ1-1, the V gene TRBV12-3 or TRBV12-4; D unresolved. This clonotype was obtained from a woman older than 75 in good health. This CDR3 reads CASRRAAEAFF. The CDR3 coding sequence is TGTGCCAGCAGAAGGGCCGCAGAAGCTTTCTTT.